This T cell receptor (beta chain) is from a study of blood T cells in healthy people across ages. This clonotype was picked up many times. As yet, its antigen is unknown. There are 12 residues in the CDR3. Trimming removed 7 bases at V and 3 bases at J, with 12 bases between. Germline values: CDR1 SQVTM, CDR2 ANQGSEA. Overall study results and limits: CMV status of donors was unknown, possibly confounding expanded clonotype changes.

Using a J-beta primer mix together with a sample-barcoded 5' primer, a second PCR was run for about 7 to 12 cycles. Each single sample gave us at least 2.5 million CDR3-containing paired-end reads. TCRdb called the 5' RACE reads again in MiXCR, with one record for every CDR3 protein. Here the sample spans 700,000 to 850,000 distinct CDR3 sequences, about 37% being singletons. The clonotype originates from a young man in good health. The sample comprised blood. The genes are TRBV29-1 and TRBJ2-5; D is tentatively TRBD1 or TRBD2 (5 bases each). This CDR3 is CSAGTYKETQYF. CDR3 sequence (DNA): TGCAGCGCCGGGACCTACAAAGAGACCCAGTACTTC.